This T cell receptor beta chain was captured by sequencing in a study of early T cells in non-severe SARS-CoV-2 infection (dated by TCRdb to about 2021). Context from the whole study: Bulk RNA from unsorted whole blood was used for TCR sequencing, so alpha and beta chains could not be paired.

What the authors observed across the whole study: VDJdb matching was skewed toward anti-spike CD8 responses and likely underestimated virus-specific expansions by missing private and CD4 specificities.

Set within a cohort of healthcare workers in London, UK, this nested case-control study involved weekly PCR testing of nasopharyngeal swabs along with blood sampling. Healthcare workers were recruited during the week of the UK lockdown, between 23 and 31 March 2020, and followed weekly for up to roughly 15 weeks. Inclusive of the bounding cysteine and phenylalanine, the CDR3 is 16 residues long. This entry keeps only the CDR3 DNA: 48 bases, framed from base 1. Germline trimming: 6 bases from V, 6 bases from J; junction bases outside gene matches: 10. Based on the germline V gene, the CDR1 and CDR2 sequences are SNHLY and FYNNEI. Receptors were amplified or captured by 5' RACE. The run used a NextSeq 500. In the TCR library protocol, unique molecular identifiers were attached to individual cDNA molecules to correct for PCR bias and sequencing error. Sequencing covered both TCR alpha and beta chains, and within each sample the abundances of alpha and beta sequences were tightly co-correlated. Per the source publication's procedure: Decombinator V4 was used to perform V gene, J gene and CDR3 annotation of TCR sequences. Expanded TCRs were defined as changing significantly between any two time points under a Poisson model with p below 0.0001. TCR abundances were normalised to the total number of TCRs sequenced per sample and were expressed as counts per million. MAIT TCRs were defined by TRAV1-2 paired with TRAJ12, TRAJ20 or TRAJ33, and iNKT TCRs by TRAV10 paired with TRAJ18. VDJdb, accessed 1 November 2021, was searched for CMV, EBV and SARS-CoV-2 annotated TCRs, excluding TCRs annotated for multiple antigens. Using fastp trimming at Q25 and MiXCR clonotype assembly, TCRdb reanalyzed the public sequencing data and kept in-frame beta chains. Identical CDR3 proteins give one entry, which carries the most common genes and DNA. The V and J calls here are based on TCRdb, not the publication. The sample data list around 61,000 distinct CDR3 sequences, and around 16% of these were observed just once. Jointly, the top ten make up approximately 4% of the sample.

Notes on this clonotype: Its antigen remains undetermined. Per-nucleotide qualities are absent, and no much larger clonotype sits a single base away.

The material was whole blood, obtained at baseline. The source of this sequence is an adult who was a healthcare worker with PCR-confirmed SARS-CoV-2 infection or an uninfected control (not recorded which). The rearranged segments are TRBV2 and TRBJ2-2; TRBD2 matches 10 bases in the middle. The nucleotide sequence is given as TGTGCCAGCAGAGCCGGGACTAGCGTTATCTCCGGGGAGCTGTTTTTT. This yields the protein CASRAGTSVISGELFF.